The present T cell receptor beta chain was sequenced within a study of cytomegalovirus exposure and HLA in healthy donors. The overall study: The approximately 130 validation repertoires and the approximately 700 first-cohort repertoires shared a platform, a later analysis reported.

The germline V gene has CDR1 MRHNA and CDR2 SNTAGT. This CDR3 spans 13 amino acids. The V and J ends lost 6 bases and 6 bases respectively, with 12 bases between them. TCRdb's copy holds only in-frame clones and misses some; the assay was immunoSEQ multiplex PCR. This sample carries approximately 280,000 clones, 88% of them seen once, and the ten largest clones take approximately 0.95%. Notes on the study in general: In vitro work confirmed that three CMV-associated chains recognize CMV antigens. Rare TCR sequences dominated, though some public TCRs recurred in many donors.

Remarks on this clone: The target antigen is unknown.

This clonotype was sampled from a woman between 18 and 29 years old in good health and CMV-seronegative. Source material: PBMCs. The V and J genes are TRBV6-4 and TRBJ1-5, with D unclear. CDR3 in amino acids: CASSPEEGQPQHF. The CDR3 nucleotides read TGTGCCAGCAGCCCCGAGGAAGGTCAGCCCCAGCATTTT.